Only a few counts were recorded for the clone carrying this T cell receptor beta chain. As yet, its antigen is unknown. This sample is drawn from a study of vaccination and CD4 T cells after COVID-19. About the study: Collection of post-vaccine samples followed dose two by a median approximately 69 days, spanning a range of 14 to 241. Control cultures, each given a CEFX pool, an HIV-1 Nef pool, or no peptide, were included.

The Oncomine TCR Beta short-read assay sequenced DNA from cultured CD4+ T cells. Genomic DNA was isolated from CD4+ T cells that had been cultured. TCRdb itself ran the PCR reads through MiXCR, one entry per CDR3 protein. The table records over 4,500 distinct CDR3 sequences, 28% of them present only once. Overall study findings and caveats: The authors identified 304 of 307 vaccine-specific clones in convalescent patients as spike mono-reactive.

Documented treatment: roughly 11-day PBMC culture with coronavirus spike peptide pools or control peptides (ViraFEST assay). Before the COVID-19 pandemic (2011-2018), CD4+ T cells were obtained from the unexposed donor. CDR1 is SQVTM and CDR2 is ANQGSEA in the germline V gene. The CDR3 is 12 amino acids. Trimming cost V 4 bases and J 10 bases, with 16 bases left between them. This clonotype was sampled from a human donor in good health. This rearrangement joins TRBV29-1 to TRBJ1-1; the D gene is possibly TRBD1 (5 bases). Specimen: CD4+ T cells from blood, cultured in vitro. The CDR3 spells CSVGVQELGAFF. CDR3 coding DNA: TGCAGCGTTGGGGTACAGGAATTAGGAGCTTTCTTT.